The entry below gives a single T cell receptor beta chain sequence along with its context. A read error may produce the germline difference seen at one junction end. PCR was performed using 60 Vbeta and 13 Jbeta primers. TCRdb's copy holds only in-frame clones and misses some; the assay was immunoSEQ multiplex PCR. The repertoire consists of roughly 140,000 clones, with roughly three quarters occurring once and the leading ten covering just over 5%. Germline values: CDR1 MDHEN, CDR2 SYDVKM. This CDR3 is built from 14 residues. This entry comes from a study of cytomegalovirus exposure and HLA in healthy donors.

V and J are TRBV28 and TRBJ1-6, with 7 nucleotides matching TRBD1. The sequencing sample was made of PBMCs. This clonotype was obtained from a male donor in good health and CMV-seronegative. The CDR3 reads CAGSTQGYNSPLHF. Here the CDR3 DNA reads TGTGCCGGCAGTACACAGGGGTACAATTCACCCCTCCACTTT.